The clone carrying this T cell receptor beta chain was seen ten or more times. Its antigen remains unidentified. Each cDNA held unique molecular identifiers, and template switching gave it a universal primer site. TCRdb ran MiXCR on the 5' RACE reads and lists one entry per CDR3 protein. This sample has some 900,000 distinct CDR3 sequences; approximately 13% occur once, and the top ten carry around 1.5%. This sample is drawn from a study of identical twins. General observations from the study: Out-of-frame alpha sequences common to twins were enriched for low generation probability.

Separately, the same data were catalogued under a study of yellow fever vaccine responses in identical twins.

The sequenced sample was PBMCs. The sequence was collected from a woman younger than 35 in good health.

The CDR3 DNA follows: TGTGCCAGCAGTGAATACGGGATAGTGGGCTATGGCTACACCTTC. It yields the protein CASSEYGIVGYGYTF. The rearrangement joins TRBV25-1 to TRBJ1-2, with D unresolved. V lost 0 bases to trimming and J lost 4 bases, with 12 bases between them. This CDR3 has 15 amino acids. Germline CDR1 reads MGHDK; CDR2 reads SYGVNS.